This TCR beta chain is from a study of identical twins. Study-level findings and limits: Insertions ran lower in abundant cord blood beta clonotypes, though not in memory repertoires.

Unique molecular identifiers were present on the cDNA, which also gained a universal primer site by template switching. A single record per CDR3 protein comes from TCRdb applying MiXCR to the 5' RACE reads. The sample lists about 340,000 distinct CDR3 sequences, approximately 8.7% seen once, with roughly 8.9% in the top ten. This clonotype was detected only a few times. Its antigen is unknown. V shed 5 bases and J shed 0 bases, with 7 bases lying between them. There are 12 residues in the CDR3. Germline V lookup: CDR1 SQVTM, CDR2 ANQGSEA. The J gene is TRBJ1-2, the V gene TRBV29-1; D is ambiguous. This receptor was identified in a woman in her forties or fifties in good health. Sequencing was done on a sample of naive T cells sorted from blood. Here the CDR3 reads CSVYRPNYGYTF. The CDR3 DNA reads as TGCAGCGTTTACAGACCTAACTATGGCTACACCTTC.